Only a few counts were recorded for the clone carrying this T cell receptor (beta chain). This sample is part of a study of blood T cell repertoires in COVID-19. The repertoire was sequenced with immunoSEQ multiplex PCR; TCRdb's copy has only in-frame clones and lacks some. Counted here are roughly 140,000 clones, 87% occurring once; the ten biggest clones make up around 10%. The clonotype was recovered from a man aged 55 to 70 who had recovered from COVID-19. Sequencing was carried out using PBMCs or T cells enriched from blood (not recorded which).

CDR3 coding DNA: TGTGCCAGCAGCCAAGTGGACAGGGAGGGTGAAAAACTGTTTTTT. This sequence encodes CASSQVDREGEKLFF. The rearrangement links TRBV21-1 to TRBJ1-4; the D call of TRBD1 is as the table states it, not checked on the DNA. TRBV21-1 is an annotated pseudogene. This CDR3 is 15 amino acids long.